There are many counts of the clone carrying this T cell receptor (beta chain). The antigen remains undetermined. This sample stems from a study of T cells in Graves' hyperthyroidism and ophthalmopathy. Study details: Once the initial diagnosis was made, peripheral blood was obtained before any treatment.

From RNA transcripts, TCR beta CDR3 regions were amplified. TCR CDR3 regions were first amplified by RT-PCR with HTBI primers. TCRdb analysed the multiplex PCR reads with MiXCR anew, one entry per CDR3 protein. Of about 330,000 distinct CDR3 sequences in the sample, about 13% are singletons; the top ten hold roughly 35%. The CDR3 contains 16 residues. Between the trimmed V and J ends, which lost 4 bases and 1 base, there was a span of 14 bases. The germline V gene has CDR1 MGHRA and CDR2 YSYEKL. Points from the study as a whole: Researchers found most expanded thyroid clonotypes above 0.001 in blood as well. The model's output predicted ophthalmopathy at a median of roughly 6.9 months prior to onset.

The receptor's source is a middle-aged woman with Graves' ophthalmopathy. V is TRBV4-1 and J is TRBJ2-1; D unresolved. The sample was blood. The CDR3 spells CASSLVQASSYNEQFF. In nucleotides, the CDR3 is TGCGCCAGCAGCCTCGTCCAAGCGAGTTCCTACAATGAGCAGTTCTTC.